The T cell receptor beta chain under discussion was sequenced for a study of cytomegalovirus exposure and HLA in healthy donors (dated by TCRdb to about 2017). For context, the study as a whole: An earlier analysis of approximately 550 of the donors reported 250 to 350 Gb of sequence data and some 100 million unique TCR beta sequences from roughly 200 million T cells. An early release covering roughly 600 HLA-typed donors comprised about 290 gigabases of sequencing data and 65 million to 100 million unique TCR sequences. The genetic ancestry cluster associated with self-reported Caucasian donors included about 84% of the 300 to 400 genotyped donors. The study aimed to test whether cataloging public T cell receptors could reveal signatures of past pathogen exposure. The study profiled the T cell repertoires of more than 500 subjects by immunosequencing and related them to cytomegalovirus serostatus. In addition to the first cohort of approximately 670 subjects, a separate validation cohort of 120 different subjects was used. To predict cytomegalovirus infection status, the study brought together high-throughput TCR immunosequencing, statistical association of individual TCRs with disease status, and machine learning. In a later analysis, previously published TCR beta repertoires from some 640 donors were re-analyzed and high-resolution HLA genotyping was added so that TCR occurrence patterns could be studied. The later analysis used no new phenotypic data to find candidate immune exposures, relying instead on TCR beta sequences and their occurrence across donors. To decide whether each TCR beta V gene segment behaved as functional or pseudogenic, an earlier analysis of some 540 of the donors relied on high-throughput TCR beta sequencing. Donor age, sex, ethnicity and CMV serostatus were collected together with the repertoire data. Genome-wide SNP genotypes for about 65% of the 666 donors were used in a later genetic analysis, which treated that subset as a discovery cohort. All discovery cohort repertoires had been generated using a single sequencing platform. HLA typing covered class I and class II loci at four-digit resolution. The number of typed donors differed by locus: roughly 629-640 for A, B, C, DRB1 and DQB1; approximately 520 for DQA1; around 610 for DPA1; and 400 to 480 for DPB1. Roughly 5 DR-DQ haplotypes were treated as single units for association and clustering because of strong linkage in the cohort. Among a few hundred genotyped donors of the cohort, an average of 235,054 unique TCR beta nucleotide sequences were sequenced per donor, roughly 18% of them non-productive.

The library came from the immunoSEQ multiplex PCR assay. For the multiplex PCR, a mixture combining 60 forward primers for TCR Vbeta segments and 13 reverse primers for TCR Jbeta segments was used. Amplification of the CDR3 region of rearranged TCR beta genes was performed with a multiplex PCR assay on genomic DNA. The Illumina HiSeq System was used to sequence the amplified TCR beta libraries as 87-base-pair reads. As for the original processing: A later analysis tallied 75 million to 95 million unique TCR beta chains across the 666 repertoires, and around 12 million of those chains were shared by two or more donors. Raw reads were error-corrected and collapsed into unique sequences with a nearest-neighbor algorithm that merged closely related sequences to remove PCR and sequencing errors. V, D and J gene segments were assigned by aligning CDR3 sequences to IMGT reference sequences. For a sequence to be retained, a match of at least six nucleotides to both a V gene segment and a J gene segment was required. Rearrangements were classified as productive when the CDR3 lacked stop codons and remained in frame with V and J, and all other rearrangements were classified as non-productive. Following IMGT convention, CDR3 was defined as the stretch from the second conserved V-encoded cysteine up to the conserved J-encoded phenylalanine. In an earlier analysis of some 550 of the donors, sequences lacking an unambiguous match to a single V gene segment were excluded. An earlier analysis of 500 to 700 of the donors classified V segments as functional when productive rearrangements were above 56.7% and as segregating when the standard deviation between donors was above 5%. A statistical classification framework was developed to diagnose cytomegalovirus status using the catalog of TCR beta chain sequences. In a later analysis, V and J genes were assigned by comparing TCR nucleotide sequences against IMGT/GENE-DB human TR gene sequences. Using the TCRdist pipeline, a later analysis assigned CDR3 sequences along with most-parsimonious VDJ recombination scenarios. A later analysis defined each TCR beta chain by its CDR3 amino acid sequence plus V-gene family, and excluded reads lacking a unique V-gene family. As a way to deal with suspected cross-contamination and a sequencing artifact, a later analysis dropped roughly 600 nucleotide sequences that were highly shared and had low generation probability. In a later analysis, a clonal expansion index for each public chain was calculated from normalized within-repertoire ranks of inferred template counts. Generation probabilities in a later analysis came from a VDJ recombination model fitted to out-of-frame rearrangements, and those results were checked against IGoR. Hypergeometric tests were used in a later analysis to score TCR-TCR, TCR-HLA and TCR-CMV co-occurrence, with a repertoire-size bias correction applied to the TCR pairs. A later analysis estimated false discovery rates by permuting HLA or CMV assignments 20 times. In a later analysis, co-occurring TCRs were grouped using DBSCAN, and TCRdist sequence similarity was added for clustering within HLA-allele-positive subsets. Repertoires with fewer than 30,000 or more than 120,000 public chains were left out of co-occurrence clustering, as were a handful of repertoires with anomalous nucleotide sharing. In TCRdb, the immuneACCESS table is reduced to in-frame sequences with V and J assigned. These tables do not hold every clone; where another copy was compared, an unresolved V gene accounts for under half, and the others remain unexplained. V, J and clone size derive from that table, while D and trimming were established from the DNA sequence. This sample has some 200,000 clones in its table, and roughly 80% of those were observed once. Roughly 6.3% of the sample is in the top ten clones.

Overall results and qualifications from the work: This cohort had only TCR beta chains sequenced, and the lack of alpha or paired-chain data limited which features could be detected. When HLA alleles, especially DR and DQ, strongly co-occurred, TCR associations were difficult to assign to individual alleles. The classifier was reported to diagnose cytomegalovirus status with high specificity and sensitivity in both the original and validation cohorts. Because HLA typing was unavailable for some donors at each locus, only the typed subset was used in association tests. In a later genetic analysis, fewer N-insertions in productive TCRs were reported among donors in an Asian-associated ancestry cluster than the 666-donor mean. A cluster of highly shared sequence variants was judged likely to be a technical artifact of the sequencing pipeline. In a later analysis, HLA-associated TCR beta chains showed more clonal expansion and lower generation probabilities than non-associated chains that were equally common. The presence/absence analyses assumed that sequencing depth was roughly uniform across donors, and that assumption may not be true. For the cohort, immune exposure information was limited to CMV serostatus. Correlated functional status among segregating V segments might be attributable to linkage disequilibrium, but an unknown experimental factor could not be ruled out. The study listed 150 to 200 TCR beta chains as associated with cytomegalovirus. According to the authors, the approach could potentially be generalized to other disease states and immunological phenotypes. The earlier analysis of fewer than 750 of the donors excluded some 16 rarely observed V segments, including chromosome 9 orphons, because counts were too low. In a later analysis, TCR association rates were found to vary across HLA loci, with the most associated TCRs seen for DRB1 alleles and the fewest for HLA-C alleles. Most TCR sequences were observed very rarely across donors, whereas some public TCRs were present in many individuals. According to a later analysis, most CMV-associated TCR beta chains appeared to be HLA-restricted, and the HLA associations seemed to be driven largely by CMV exposure. A further reported finding was that TCR beta sequences accurately predicted the HLA-A and HLA-B alleles for most subjects in the first cohort. Some IMGT-functional V segments, including TRBV6-2 and TRBV6-3, could not be told apart with the 87-base-pair reads, so those segments were excluded. Several of the top co-occurrence clusters appeared to be linked to parvovirus B19, influenza, CMV and Epstein-Barr virus, according to a later analysis. Specific HLA alleles were associated with more than 15,000 TCR beta sequences at a false discovery rate of 0.05 in a later analysis. A few of the identified cytomegalovirus-associated TCR beta chains were confirmed in vitro to be specific for cytomegalovirus antigens. In an earlier analysis of approximately 590 of the donors, most TCR beta V segments were observed in productive rearrangements about 87% or about 30% of the time, broadly matching IMGT annotations. An association between a missense DCLRE1C variant and V-gene and J-gene trimming of TCR beta chains was found in a later genetic analysis and replicated in an independent cohort.

With regard to this clone: The antigen it binds to is not known. No much larger clonotype is one base removed from it; base qualities were not supplied.

In total, more than 500 healthy bone marrow donors made up the cohort. At the time of sampling, every cohort member was nominally healthy, though immune exposures that went unrecorded were likely present. The donor was CMV seropositive and was included in the group of approximately 310 seropositive cohort members. A peripheral blood sample was provided by each donor, and peripheral blood mononuclear cells were used for TCR beta sequencing. The Qiagen DNeasy Blood Extraction Kit was used to extract genomic DNA from the blood cell samples. V is reduced by 4 bases and J by 5 bases, leaving a spacing of 12 bases between them. Measured from the cysteine to the phenylalanine, the CDR3 is 13 residues long. Solely the CDR3 DNA is kept, with 39 bases framed from the first base. The germline V gene gives CDR1 as SGHRS and CDR2 as YFSETQ.

The sequence links TRBV5-1 to TRBJ1-1, with an unclear D gene assignment. The material sequenced was PBMCs. The TCR sequence derives from a man aged 35-49 years in good health and CMV-seropositive. CDR3 protein: CASSLTGITEAFF. The sequenced DNA: TGCGCCAGCAGCCTAACCGGGATAACTGAAGCTTTCTTT.